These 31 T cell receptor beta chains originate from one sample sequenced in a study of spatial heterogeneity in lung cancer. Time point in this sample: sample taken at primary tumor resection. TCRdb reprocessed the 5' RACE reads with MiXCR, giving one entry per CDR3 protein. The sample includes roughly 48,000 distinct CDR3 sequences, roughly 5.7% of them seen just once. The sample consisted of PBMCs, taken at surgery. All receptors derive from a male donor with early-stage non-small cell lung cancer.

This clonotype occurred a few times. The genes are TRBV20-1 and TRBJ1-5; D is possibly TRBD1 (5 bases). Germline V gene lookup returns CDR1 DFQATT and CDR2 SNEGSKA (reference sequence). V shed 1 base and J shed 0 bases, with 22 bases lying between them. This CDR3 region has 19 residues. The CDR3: CSARVGLKQAGYSNQPQHF. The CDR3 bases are TGCAGTGCTAGAGTAGGTTTGAAACAGGCGGGCTATAGCAATCAGCCCCAGCATTTT.

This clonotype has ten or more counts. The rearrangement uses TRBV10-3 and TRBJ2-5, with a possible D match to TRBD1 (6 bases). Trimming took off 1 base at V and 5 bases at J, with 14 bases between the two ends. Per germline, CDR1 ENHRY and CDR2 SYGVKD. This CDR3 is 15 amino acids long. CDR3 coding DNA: TGTGCCATCAGTGAGTTTCACAGGGTCGGGGAGACCCAGTACTTC. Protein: CAISEFHRVGETQYF.

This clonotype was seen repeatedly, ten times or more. Here the CDR3 DNA reads TGCAGTGCTAGAGGTGGTCAACCCCCAGATACGCAGTATTTT. Translating gives CSARGGQPPDTQYF. J is TRBJ2-3 and V is TRBV20-1; no firm D call. CDR3 length: 14 amino acids. Germline V gene data show CDR1 as DFQATT and CDR2 as SNEGSKA (reference sequence). Trimming left V 1 base short and J 4 bases short, with 12 bases between.

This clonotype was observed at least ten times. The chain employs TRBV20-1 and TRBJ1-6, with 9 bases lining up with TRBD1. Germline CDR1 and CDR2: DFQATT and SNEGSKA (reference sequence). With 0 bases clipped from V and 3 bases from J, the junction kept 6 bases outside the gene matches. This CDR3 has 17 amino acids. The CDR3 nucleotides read TGCAGTGCTAGAGATCCGGACAGGGGAAGCTATAATTCACCCCTCCACTTT. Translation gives CSARDPDRGSYNSPLHF.

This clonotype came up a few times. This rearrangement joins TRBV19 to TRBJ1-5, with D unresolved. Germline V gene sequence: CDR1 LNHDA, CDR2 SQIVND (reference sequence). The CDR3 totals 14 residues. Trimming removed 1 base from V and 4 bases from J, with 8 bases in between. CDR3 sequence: CASSIVAANQPQHF. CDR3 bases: TGTGCCAGTAGTATAGTGGCGGCAAATCAGCCCCAGCATTTT.

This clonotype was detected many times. CDR3 nucleotides: TGTGCCAGCAGTTACTCAAGGGCGGATGAGCAGTTCTTC. The encoded protein is CASSYSRADEQFF. J is TRBJ2-1 and V is TRBV6-6; no definite D call. The CDR3 runs to 13 residues. Germline V lookup: CDR1 MNHNY, CDR2 SVGAGI (reference sequence). V dropped 0 bases and J dropped 8 bases, with 8 bases sitting between them.

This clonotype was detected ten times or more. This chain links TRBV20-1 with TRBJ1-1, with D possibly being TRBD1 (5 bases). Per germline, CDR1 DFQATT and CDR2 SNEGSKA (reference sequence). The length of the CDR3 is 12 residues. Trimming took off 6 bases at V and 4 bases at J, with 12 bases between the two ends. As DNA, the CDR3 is TGCAGTGCCGCCCGTGGGGGCACTGAAGCTTTCTTT. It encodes CSAARGGTEAFF.

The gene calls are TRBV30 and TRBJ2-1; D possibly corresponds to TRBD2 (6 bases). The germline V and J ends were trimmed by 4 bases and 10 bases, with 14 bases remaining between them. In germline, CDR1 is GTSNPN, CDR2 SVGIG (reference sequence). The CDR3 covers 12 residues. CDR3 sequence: CAWMRGLREQFF. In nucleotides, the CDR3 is TGTGCCTGGATGCGGGGATTAAGGGAGCAGTTCTTC. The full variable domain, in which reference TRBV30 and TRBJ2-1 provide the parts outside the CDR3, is SQTIHQWPATLVQPVGSPLSLECTVEGTSNPNLYWYRQAAGRGLQLLFYSVGIGQISSEVPQNLSASRPQDRQFILSSKKLLLSDSGFYLCAWMRGLREQFFGPGTRLTVL.

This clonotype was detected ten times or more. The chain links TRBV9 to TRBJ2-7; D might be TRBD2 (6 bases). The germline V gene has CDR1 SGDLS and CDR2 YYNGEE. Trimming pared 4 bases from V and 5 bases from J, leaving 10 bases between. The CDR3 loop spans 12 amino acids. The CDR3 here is CASSPRENEQYF. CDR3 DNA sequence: TGTGCCAGCAGCCCCCGGGAGAACGAGCAGTACTTC. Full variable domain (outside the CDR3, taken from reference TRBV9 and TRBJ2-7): DSGVTQTPKHLITATGQRVTLRCSPRSGDLSVYWYQQSLDQGLQFLIQYYNGEERAKGNILERFSAQQFPDLHSELNLSSLELGDSALYFCASSPRENEQYFGPGTRLTVT.

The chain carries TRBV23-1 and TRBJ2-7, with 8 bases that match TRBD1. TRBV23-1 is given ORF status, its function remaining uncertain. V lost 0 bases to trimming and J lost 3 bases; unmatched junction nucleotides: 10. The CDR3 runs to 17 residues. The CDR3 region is CASSQSLTTGEIYEQYF. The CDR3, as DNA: TGCGCCAGCAGTCAATCTCTAACGACAGGGGAGATCTACGAGCAGTACTTC.

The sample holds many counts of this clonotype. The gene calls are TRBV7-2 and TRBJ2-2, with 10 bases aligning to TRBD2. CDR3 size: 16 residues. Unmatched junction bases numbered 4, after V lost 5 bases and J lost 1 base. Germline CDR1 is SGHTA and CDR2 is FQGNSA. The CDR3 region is CASSTRLAGNTGELFF. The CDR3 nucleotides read TGTGCCAGCAGCACGCGACTAGCGGGGAACACCGGGGAGCTGTTTTTT. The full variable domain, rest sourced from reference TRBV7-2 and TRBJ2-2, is GAGVSQSPSNKVTEKGKDVELRCDPISGHTALYWYRQSLGQGLEFLIYFQGNSAPDKSGLPSDRFSAERTGGSVSTLTIQRTQQEDSAVYLCASSTRLAGNTGELFFGEGSRLTVL.

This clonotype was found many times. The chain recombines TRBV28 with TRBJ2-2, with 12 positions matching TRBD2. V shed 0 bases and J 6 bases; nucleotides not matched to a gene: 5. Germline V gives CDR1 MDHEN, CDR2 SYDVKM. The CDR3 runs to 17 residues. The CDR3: CASSLWRLAGGPGELFF. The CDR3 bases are TGTGCCAGCAGTTTATGGCGGCTAGCGGGAGGGCCCGGGGAGCTGTTTTTT.

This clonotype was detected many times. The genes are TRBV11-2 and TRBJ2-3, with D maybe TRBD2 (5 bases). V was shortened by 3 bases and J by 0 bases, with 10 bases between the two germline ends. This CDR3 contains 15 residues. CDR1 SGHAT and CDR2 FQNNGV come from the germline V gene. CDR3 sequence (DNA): TGTGCCAGCAGCTTTTCACCGGGGAGCACAGATACGCAGTATTTT. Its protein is CASSFSPGSTDTQYF.

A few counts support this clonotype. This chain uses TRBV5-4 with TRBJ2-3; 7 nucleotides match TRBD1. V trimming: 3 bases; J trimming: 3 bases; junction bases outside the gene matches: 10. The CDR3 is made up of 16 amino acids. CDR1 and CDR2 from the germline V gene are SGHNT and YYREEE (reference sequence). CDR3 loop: CASSSPTGLITDTQYF. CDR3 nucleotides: TGTGCCAGCAGCTCACCGACAGGGTTGATAACAGATACGCAGTATTTT.

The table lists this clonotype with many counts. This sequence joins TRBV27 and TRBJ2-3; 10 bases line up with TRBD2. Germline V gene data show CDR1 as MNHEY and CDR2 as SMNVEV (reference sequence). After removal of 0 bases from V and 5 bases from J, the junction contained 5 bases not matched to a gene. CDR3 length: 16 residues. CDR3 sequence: CASSLSLAGVVDTQYF. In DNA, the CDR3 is TGTGCCAGCAGTTTATCGCTAGCGGGAGTTGTAGATACGCAGTATTTT.

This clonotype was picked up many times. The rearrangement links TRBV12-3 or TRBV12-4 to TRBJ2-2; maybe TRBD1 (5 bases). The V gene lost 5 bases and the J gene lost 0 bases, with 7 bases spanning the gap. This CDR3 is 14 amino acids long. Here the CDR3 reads CASSLDTNTGELFF. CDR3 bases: TGTGCCAGCAGTCTGGACACGAACACCGGGGAGCTGTTTTTT.

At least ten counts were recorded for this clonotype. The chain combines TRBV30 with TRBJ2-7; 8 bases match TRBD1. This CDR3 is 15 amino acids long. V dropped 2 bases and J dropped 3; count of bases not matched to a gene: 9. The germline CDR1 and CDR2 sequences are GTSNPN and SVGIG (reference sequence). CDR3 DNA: TGTGCCTGGAGTCCCTTGGACAGGGCGGGCTACGAGCAGTACTTC. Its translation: CAWSPLDRAGYEQYF.

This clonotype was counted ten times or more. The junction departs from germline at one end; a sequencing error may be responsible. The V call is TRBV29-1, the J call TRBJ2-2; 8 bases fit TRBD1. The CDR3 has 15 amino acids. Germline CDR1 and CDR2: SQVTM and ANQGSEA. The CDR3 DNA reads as TGCAGCGTTTTGGGCCAGGGGGCGAACATCGGGGAGCTGTTTTTT. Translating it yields CSVLGQGANIGELFF.

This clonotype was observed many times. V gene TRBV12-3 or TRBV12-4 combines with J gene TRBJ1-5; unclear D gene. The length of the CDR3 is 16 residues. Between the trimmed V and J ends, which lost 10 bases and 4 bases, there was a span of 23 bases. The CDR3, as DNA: TGTGCCACCACAAAACTAGAGTGGGAAGGTAATCAGCCCCAGCATTTT. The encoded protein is CATTKLEWEGNQPQHF.

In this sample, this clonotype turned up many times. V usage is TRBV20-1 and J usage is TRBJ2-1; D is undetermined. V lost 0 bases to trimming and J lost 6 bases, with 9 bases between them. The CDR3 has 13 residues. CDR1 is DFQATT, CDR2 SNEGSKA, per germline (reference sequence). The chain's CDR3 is CSARDPVLNEQFF. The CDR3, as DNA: TGCAGTGCTAGAGATCCCGTACTCAATGAGCAGTTCTTC.

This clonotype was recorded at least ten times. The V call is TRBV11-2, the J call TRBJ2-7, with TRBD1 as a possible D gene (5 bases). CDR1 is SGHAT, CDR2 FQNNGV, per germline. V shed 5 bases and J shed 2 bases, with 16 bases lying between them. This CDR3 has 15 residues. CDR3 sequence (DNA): TGTGCCAGCAGCCCCAGGGTGGCGGAAGCCTACGAGCAGTACTTC. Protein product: CASSPRVAEAYEQYF. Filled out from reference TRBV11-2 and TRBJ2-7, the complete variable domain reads EAGVAQSPRYKIIEKRQSVAFWCNPISGHATLYWYQQILGQGPKLLIQFQNNGVVDDSQLPKDRFSAERLKGVDSTLKIQPAKLEDSAVYLCASSPRVAEAYEQYFGPGTRLTVT.

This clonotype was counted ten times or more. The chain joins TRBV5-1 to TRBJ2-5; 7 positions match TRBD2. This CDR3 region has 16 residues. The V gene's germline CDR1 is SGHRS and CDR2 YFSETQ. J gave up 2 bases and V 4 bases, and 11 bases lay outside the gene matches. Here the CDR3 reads CASSPSGGGGQETQYF. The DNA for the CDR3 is TGCGCCAGCAGCCCGTCGGGGGGAGGAGGGCAAGAGACCCAGTACTTC.

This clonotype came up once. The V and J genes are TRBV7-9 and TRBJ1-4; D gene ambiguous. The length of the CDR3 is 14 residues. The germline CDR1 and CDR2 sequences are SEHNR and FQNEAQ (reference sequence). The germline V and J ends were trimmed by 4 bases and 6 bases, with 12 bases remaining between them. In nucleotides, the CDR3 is TGTGCCAGCAGCTACGTTTTCAAGGATGAAAAACTGTTTTTT. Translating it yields CASSYVFKDEKLFF. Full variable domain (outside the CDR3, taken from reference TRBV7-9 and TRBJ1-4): DTGVSQNPRHKITKRGQNVTFRCDPISEHNRLYWYRQTLGQGPEFLTYFQNEAQLEKSRLLSDRFSAERPKGSFSTLEIQRTEQGDSAMYLCASSYVFKDEKLFFGSGTQLSVL.

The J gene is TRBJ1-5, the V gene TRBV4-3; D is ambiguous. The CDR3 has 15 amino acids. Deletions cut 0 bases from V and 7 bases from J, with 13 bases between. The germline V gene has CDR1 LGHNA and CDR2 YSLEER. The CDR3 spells CASSQDQIGGQPQHF. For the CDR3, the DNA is TGCGCCAGCAGCCAAGATCAAATCGGCGGCCAGCCCCAGCATTTT.

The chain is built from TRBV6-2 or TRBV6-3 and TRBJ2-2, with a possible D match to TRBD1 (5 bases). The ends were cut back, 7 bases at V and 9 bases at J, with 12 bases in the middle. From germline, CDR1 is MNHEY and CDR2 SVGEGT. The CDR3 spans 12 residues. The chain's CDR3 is CASTHSDRELFF. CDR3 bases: TGTGCCAGCACTCACTCGGACAGGGAGCTGTTTTTT.

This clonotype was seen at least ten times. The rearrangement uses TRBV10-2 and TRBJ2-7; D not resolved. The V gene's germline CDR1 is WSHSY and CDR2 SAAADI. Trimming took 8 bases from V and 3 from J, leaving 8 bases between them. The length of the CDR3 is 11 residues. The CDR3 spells CASGVIYEQYF. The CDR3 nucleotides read TGCGCCAGCGGAGTTATCTACGAGCAGTACTTC.

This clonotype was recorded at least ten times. This chain's CDR3 is CASSSPAGLAGSGELFF. The DNA of the CDR3 is TGTGCCAGCAGTTCGCCCGCCGGACTAGCGGGAAGCGGGGAGCTGTTTTTT. V and J are TRBV28 and TRBJ2-2; 12 bases map to TRBD2. The CDR3 is made up of 17 amino acids. With V trimmed by 4 bases and J by 7 bases, 10 bases remained unmatched. Per germline, CDR1 MDHEN and CDR2 SYDVKM.

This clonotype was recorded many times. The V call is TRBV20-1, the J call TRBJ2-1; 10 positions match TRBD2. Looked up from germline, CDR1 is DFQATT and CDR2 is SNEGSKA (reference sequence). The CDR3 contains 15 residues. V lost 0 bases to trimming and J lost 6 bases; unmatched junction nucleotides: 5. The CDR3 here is CSAREASGSGNEQFF. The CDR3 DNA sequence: TGCAGTGCTAGAGAGGCTAGCGGGAGTGGCAATGAGCAGTTCTTC.

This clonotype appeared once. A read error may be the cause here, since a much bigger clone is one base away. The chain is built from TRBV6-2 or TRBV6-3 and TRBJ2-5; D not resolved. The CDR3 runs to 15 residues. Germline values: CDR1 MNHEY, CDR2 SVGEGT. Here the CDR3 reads CVSIRDQALEETQYF. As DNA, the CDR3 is TGTGTCAGCATCCGTGACCAAGCGTTGGAAGAGACCCAGTACTTC.

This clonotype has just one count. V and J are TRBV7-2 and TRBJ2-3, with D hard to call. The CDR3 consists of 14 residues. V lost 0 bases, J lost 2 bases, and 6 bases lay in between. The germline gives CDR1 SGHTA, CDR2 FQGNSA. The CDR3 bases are TGTGCCAGCAGCTTAGCCTACAACACAGATACGCAGTATTTT. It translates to CASSLAYNTDTQYF.

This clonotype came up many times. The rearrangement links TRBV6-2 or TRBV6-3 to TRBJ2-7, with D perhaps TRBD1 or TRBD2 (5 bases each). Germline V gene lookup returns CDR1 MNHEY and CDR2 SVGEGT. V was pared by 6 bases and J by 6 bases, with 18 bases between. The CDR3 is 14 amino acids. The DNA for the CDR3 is TGTGCCAGCAGCACCCCCGGGGAAGGGGTCGAGCAGTACTTC. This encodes CASSTPGEGVEQYF.